The present T cell receptor (beta chain) was sequenced within a study of a mutant IDH1 vaccine in newly diagnosed glioma. Whole-study context: Patients previously underwent radiotherapy, temozolomide, or both, and most underwent both.

This CDR3 spans 12 amino acids. The germline CDR1 and CDR2 sequences are GTSNPN and SVGIG (reference sequence). The V gene lost 3 bases and the J gene lost 7 bases, with 9 bases spanning the gap. Here immunoSEQ multiplex PCR was the method, and the copy in TCRdb shows in-frame clones only, minus some. The table lists roughly 30,000 clones, over 75% of them singletons. Time point given: week 23, last vaccination. Every vaccination contained 300 ug of the mutant IDH1 20-mer peptide and was paired with topical imiquimod. Each of the donors came in with new WHO grade 3 or 4 astrocytomas that were IDH1-mutant and ATRX-lost. Turning to this clone: The antigen remains unidentified.

General study points: Changes in the top peripheral T cell clonotypes seemingly had no bearing on pseudoprogression.

The chain is built from TRBV30 and TRBJ1-4; a possible D gene is TRBD1 (6 bases). This specimen consisted of PBMCs, obtained from a glioma patient whose treatment included an IDH1 peptide vaccine. The source of this sequence is a man aged 35-49 years with glioma. Here the CDR3 reads CAWRTGLEKLFF. CDR3 nucleotides: TGTGCCTGGAGGACAGGCCTTGAAAAACTGTTTTTT.